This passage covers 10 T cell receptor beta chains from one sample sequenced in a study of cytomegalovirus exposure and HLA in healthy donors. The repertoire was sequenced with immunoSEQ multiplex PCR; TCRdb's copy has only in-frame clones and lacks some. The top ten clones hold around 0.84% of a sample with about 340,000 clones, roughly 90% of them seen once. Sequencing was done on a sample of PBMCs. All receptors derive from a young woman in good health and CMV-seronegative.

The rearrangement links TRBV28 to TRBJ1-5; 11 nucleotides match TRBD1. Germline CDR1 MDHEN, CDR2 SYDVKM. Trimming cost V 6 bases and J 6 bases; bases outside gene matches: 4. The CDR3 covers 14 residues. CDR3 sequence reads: CASSQDRGPQPQHF. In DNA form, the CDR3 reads TGTGCCAGCAGCCAGGACAGGGGGCCTCAGCCCCAGCATTTT.

CDR3: CASSEGASTYTDTQYF. Here the CDR3 DNA reads TGTGCCAGCAGTGAGGGGGCATCCACTTACACAGATACGCAGTATTTT. The chain combines TRBV2 with TRBJ2-3; tentatively, D is TRBD1 (6 bases). This CDR3 has 16 residues. Germline V gives CDR1 SNHLY, CDR2 FYNNEI. Trimming took 3 bases from V and 2 from J, leaving 15 bases between them.

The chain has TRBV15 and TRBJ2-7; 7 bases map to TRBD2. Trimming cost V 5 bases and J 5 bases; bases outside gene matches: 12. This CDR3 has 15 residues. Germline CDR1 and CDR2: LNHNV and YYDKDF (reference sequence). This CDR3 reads CATSGSRLADHEQYF. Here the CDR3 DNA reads TGTGCCACCAGCGGGTCTAGACTAGCTGATCACGAGCAGTACTTC.

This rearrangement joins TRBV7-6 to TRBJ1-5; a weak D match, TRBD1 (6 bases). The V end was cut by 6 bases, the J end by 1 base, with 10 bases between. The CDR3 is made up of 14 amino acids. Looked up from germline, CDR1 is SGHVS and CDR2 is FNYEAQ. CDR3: CASSLQGSNQPQHF. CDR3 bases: TGTGCCAGCAGTCTACAGGGAAGCAATCAGCCCCAGCATTTT.

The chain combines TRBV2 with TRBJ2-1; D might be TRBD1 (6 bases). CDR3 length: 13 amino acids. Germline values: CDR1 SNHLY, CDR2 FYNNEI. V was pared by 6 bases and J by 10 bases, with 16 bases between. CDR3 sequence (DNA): TGTGCCAGCAGAGCCCCTTGGGACATAGAGCAGTTCTTC. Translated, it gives CASRAPWDIEQFF.

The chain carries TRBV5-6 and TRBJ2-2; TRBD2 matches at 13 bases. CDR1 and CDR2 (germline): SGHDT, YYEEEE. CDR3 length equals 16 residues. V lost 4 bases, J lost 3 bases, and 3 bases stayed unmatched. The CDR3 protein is CASSPTSGRDTGELFF. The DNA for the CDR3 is TGTGCCAGCAGCCCCACTAGCGGGAGGGACACCGGGGAGCTGTTTTTT. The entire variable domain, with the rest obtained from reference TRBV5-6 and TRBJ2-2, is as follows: DAGVTQSPTHLIKTRGQQVTLRCSPKSGHDTVSWYQQALGQGPQFIFQYYEEEERQRGNFPDRFSGHQFPNYSSELNVNALLLGDSALYLCASSPTSGRDTGELFFGEGSRLTVL.

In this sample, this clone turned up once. The CDR3: CASSRAGTGVYEQYF. The CDR3 DNA follows: TGTGCCAGCAGCCGCGCCGGGACAGGGGTCTACGAGCAGTACTTC. The V call is TRBV9, the J call TRBJ2-7; 10 nucleotides line up with TRBD1. This CDR3 is built from 15 residues. Germline V gene lookup returns CDR1 SGDLS and CDR2 YYNGEE. Unmatched junction bases numbered 7, after V lost 4 bases and J lost 3 bases. Full variable domain (outside the CDR3, taken from reference TRBV9 and TRBJ2-7): DSGVTQTPKHLITATGQRVTLRCSPRSGDLSVYWYQQSLDQGLQFLIQYYNGEERAKGNILERFSAQQFPDLHSELNLSSLELGDSALYFCASSRAGTGVYEQYFGPGTRLTVT.

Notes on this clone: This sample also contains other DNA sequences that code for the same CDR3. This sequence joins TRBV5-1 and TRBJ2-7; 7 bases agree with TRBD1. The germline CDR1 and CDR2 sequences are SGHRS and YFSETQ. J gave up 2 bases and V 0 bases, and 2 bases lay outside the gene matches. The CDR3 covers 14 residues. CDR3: CASSLGDRPYEQYF. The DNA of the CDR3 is TGCGCCAGCAGCTTGGGGGACAGACCCTACGAGCAGTACTTC.

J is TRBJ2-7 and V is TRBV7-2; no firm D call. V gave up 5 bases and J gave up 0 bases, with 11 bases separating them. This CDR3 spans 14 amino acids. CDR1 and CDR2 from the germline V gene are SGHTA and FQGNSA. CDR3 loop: CASSQSGYSYEQYF. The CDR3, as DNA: TGTGCCAGCAGCCAATCGGGTTACTCCTACGAGCAGTACTTC.

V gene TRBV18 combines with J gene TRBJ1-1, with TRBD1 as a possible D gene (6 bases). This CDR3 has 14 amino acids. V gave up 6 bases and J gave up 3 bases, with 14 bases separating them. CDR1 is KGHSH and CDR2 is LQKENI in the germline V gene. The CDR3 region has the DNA TGTGCCAGCTCGCCGAACAGGGATCACACTGAAGCTTTCTTT. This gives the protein CASSPNRDHTEAFF.